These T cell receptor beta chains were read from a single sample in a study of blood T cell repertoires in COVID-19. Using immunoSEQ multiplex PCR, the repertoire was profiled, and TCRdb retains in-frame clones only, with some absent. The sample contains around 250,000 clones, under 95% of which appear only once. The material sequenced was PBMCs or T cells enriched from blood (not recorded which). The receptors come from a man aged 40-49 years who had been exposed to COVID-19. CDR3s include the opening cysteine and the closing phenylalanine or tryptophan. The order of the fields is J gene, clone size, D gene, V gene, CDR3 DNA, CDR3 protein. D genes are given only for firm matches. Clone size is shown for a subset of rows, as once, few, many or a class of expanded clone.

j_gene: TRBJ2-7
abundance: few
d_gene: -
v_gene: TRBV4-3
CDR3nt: TGCGCCAGCAGCCAAGTCAGAGGCAACTCCTACGAGCAGTACTTC
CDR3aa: CASSQVRGNSYEQYF

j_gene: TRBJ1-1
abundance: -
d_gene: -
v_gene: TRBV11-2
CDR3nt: TGTGCCAGCAGCTTAGATCGGGGGGCCACTGAAGCTTTCTTT
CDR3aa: CASSLDRGATEAFF

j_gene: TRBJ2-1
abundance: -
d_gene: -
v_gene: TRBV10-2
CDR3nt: TGCGCCAGCAGTGAGTCGTTCAGAAGCAATGAGCAGTTCTTC
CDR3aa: CASSESFRSNEQFF

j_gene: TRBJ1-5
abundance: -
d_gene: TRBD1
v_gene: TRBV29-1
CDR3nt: TGCAGCGCGGCTCCGGGACAGAATCAGCCCCAGCATTTT
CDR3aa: CSAAPGQNQPQHF

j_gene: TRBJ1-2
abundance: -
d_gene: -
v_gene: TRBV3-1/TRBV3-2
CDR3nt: TGTGCCAGCAGTCTCGAACAGGGCCCATGGGGCTACACCTTC
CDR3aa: CASSLEQGPWGYTF

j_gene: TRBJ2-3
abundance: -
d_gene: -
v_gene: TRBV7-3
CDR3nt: TGTGCCAGCAGCGCAATGGGAGGAGGGAATACGCAGTATTTT
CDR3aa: CASSAMGGGNTQYF

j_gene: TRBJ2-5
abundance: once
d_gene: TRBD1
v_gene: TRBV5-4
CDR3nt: TGTGCCAGCAGCGGGACAGGGGTCAGGAGGCAAGAGACCCAGTACTTC
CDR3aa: CASSGTGVRRQETQYF

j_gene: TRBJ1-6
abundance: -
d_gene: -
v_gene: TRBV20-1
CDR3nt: TGCAGTGCTAGAGACGGGGTCTGGGGGCGGTTT
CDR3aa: CSARDGVWGRF

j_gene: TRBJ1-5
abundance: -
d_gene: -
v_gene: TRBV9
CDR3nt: TGTGCCAGCAGCGTAACTTCCCAGCGTCAGCCCCAGCATTTT
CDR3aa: CASSVTSQRQPQHF

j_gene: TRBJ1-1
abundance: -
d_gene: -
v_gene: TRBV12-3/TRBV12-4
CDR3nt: TGTGCCAGCAGTAAACTGCCTGGTCGGGAAGCTTTCTTT
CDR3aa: CASSKLPGREAFF

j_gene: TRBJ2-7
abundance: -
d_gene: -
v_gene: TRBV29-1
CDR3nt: TGCAGCGTTGAACCGAGCTCCTACGAGCAGTACTTC
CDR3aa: CSVEPSSYEQYF

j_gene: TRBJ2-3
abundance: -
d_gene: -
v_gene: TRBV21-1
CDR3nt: TGTGCCAGCAGCAAAGCCGCCAGGTGGGAGATGGTGAATACGCAGTATTTT
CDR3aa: CASSKAARWEMVNTQYF

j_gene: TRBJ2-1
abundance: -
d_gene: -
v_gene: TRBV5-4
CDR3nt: TGTGCCAGCAGCCAGGATCGCAGCTCCTACAATGAGCAGTTCTTC
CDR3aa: CASSQDRSSYNEQFF

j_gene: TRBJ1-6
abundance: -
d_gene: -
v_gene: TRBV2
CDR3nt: TGTGCCAGCAGTCTAGATCCCTATAATTCACCCCTCCACTTT
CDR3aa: CASSLDPYNSPLHF

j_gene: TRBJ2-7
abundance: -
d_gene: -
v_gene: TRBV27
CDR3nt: TGTGCCAGCAAGGAGACAGGTTCTTCCTACGAGCAGTACTTC
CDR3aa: CASKETGSSYEQYF

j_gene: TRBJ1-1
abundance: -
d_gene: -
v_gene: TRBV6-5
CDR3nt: TGTGCCAGCAGCCCACAATCCACTGAAGCTTTCTTT
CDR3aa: CASSPQSTEAFF

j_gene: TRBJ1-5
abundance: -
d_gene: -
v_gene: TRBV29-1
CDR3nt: TGCAGCGTTGGCGTTGGACAGCACAATCAGCCCCAGCATTTT
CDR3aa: CSVGVGQHNQPQHF

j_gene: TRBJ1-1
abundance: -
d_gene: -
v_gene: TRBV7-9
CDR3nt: TGTGCCAGCAGCTTATTAGCTGTGAACACTGAAGCTTTCTTT
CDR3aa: CASSLLAVNTEAFF

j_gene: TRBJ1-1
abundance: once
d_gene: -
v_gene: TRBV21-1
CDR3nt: TGTGCCAGCAGCAAAGATATACGGCAGAGGTGTGTTACGGGCACTGAAGCTTTCTTT
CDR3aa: CASSKDIRQRCVTGTEAFF

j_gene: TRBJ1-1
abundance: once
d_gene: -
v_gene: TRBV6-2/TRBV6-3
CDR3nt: TGTGCCAGCAGCGTGGCGGGGGGCGCGGGTGAAGCTTTCTTT
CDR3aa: CASSVAGGAGEAFF

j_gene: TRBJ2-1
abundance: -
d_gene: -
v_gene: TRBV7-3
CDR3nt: TGTGCCAGCAGCTTAACGGCCGGGTTGAATGAGCAGTTCTTC
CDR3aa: CASSLTAGLNEQFF

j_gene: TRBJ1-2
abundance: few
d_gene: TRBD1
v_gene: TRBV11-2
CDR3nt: TGTGCCAGCAGCACCAGACAGGGTGACTATGGCTACACCTTC
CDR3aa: CASSTRQGDYGYTF

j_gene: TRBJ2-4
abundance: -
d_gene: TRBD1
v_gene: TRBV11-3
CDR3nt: TGTGCCAGCAGCTTAGGTGGACAGGGGGGCAAAAACATTCAGTACTTC
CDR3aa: CASSLGGQGGKNIQYF

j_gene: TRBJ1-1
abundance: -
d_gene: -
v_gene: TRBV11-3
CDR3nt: TGTGCCAGCAGCTTAGACGGGGGTGGCACTGAAGCTTTCTTT
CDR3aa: CASSLDGGGTEAFF

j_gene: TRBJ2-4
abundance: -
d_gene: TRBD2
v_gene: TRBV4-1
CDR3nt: TGCGCCAGCAGCCAAGGGACTAGCGGGAGTATCGGCAAAAACATTCAGTACTTC
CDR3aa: CASSQGTSGSIGKNIQYF

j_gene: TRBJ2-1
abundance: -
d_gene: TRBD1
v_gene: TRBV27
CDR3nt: TGTGCCAGCAGTTCAAACAGGGGATATGAGCAGTTCTTC
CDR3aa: CASSSNRGYEQFF

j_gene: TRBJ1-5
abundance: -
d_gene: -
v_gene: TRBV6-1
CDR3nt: TGTGCCAGCAGTGAAGCACAGGTTGGGCAGCCCCAGCATTTT
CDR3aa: CASSEAQVGQPQHF

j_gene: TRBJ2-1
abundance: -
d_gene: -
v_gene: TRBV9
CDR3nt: TGTGCCAGCAGCGTACAGTCAAACAATGAGCAGTTCTTC
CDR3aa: CASSVQSNNEQFF

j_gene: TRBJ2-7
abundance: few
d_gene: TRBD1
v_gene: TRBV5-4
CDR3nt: TGTGCCAGCAGCTACGGACAGGGTCGGGGGTACGAGCAGTACTTC
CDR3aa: CASSYGQGRGYEQYF

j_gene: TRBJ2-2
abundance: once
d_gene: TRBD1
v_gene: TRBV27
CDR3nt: TGTGCCAGCAGCCCGGGACAGGGGGCCGTCGGGGAGCTGTTTTTT
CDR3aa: CASSPGQGAVGELFF

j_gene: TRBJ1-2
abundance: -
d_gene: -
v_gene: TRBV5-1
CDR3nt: TGCGCCAGCAGCCGGGGCCCATCTCAGGGGTTAGGCTACACCTTC
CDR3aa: CASSRGPSQGLGYTF

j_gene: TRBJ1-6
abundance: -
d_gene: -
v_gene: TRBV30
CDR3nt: TGTGCAACCGATCACGCGCCCTCCTATAATTCACCCCTCCACTTT
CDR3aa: CATDHAPSYNSPLHF

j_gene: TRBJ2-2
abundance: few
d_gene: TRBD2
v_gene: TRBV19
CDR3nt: TGTGCCAGTTGCAAGGGAGGGAGGAGCGCCGGGGAGCTGTTTTTT
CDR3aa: CASCKGGRSAGELFF

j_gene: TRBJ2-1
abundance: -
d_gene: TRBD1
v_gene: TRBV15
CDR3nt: TGTGCCACCAGCAGAGATCTCGGACAGGGCAATGAGCAGTTCTTC
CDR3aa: CATSRDLGQGNEQFF

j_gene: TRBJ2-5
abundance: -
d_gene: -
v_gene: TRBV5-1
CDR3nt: TGCGCCAGCAGCTTGAACCCCCAGGAGACCCAGTACTTC
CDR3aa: CASSLNPQETQYF

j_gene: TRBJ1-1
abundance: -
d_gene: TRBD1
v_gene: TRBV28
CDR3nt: TGTGCCAGCAGAACACTAAGACAGGGGAACACTGAAGCTTTCTTT
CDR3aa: CASRTLRQGNTEAFF

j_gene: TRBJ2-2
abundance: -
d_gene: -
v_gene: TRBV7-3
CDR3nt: TGTGCCAGCAGCTTATCGCAGGCCACCGGGGAGCTGTTTTTT
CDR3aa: CASSLSQATGELFF

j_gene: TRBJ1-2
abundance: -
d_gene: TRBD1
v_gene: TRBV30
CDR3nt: TGTGCCTGGAGTGTACAGACAGGGTTAAGTGGCTACACCTTC
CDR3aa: CAWSVQTGLSGYTF

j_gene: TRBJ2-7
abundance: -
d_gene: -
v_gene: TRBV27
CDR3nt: TGTGCCAGCAGAAGGGGCCTCCCGGACGAGCAGTACTTC
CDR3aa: CASRRGLPDEQYF

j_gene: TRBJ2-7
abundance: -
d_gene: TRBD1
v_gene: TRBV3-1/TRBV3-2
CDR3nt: TGTGCCAGCAGCCTAGGACAGGGTACCTACGAGCAGTACTTC
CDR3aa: CASSLGQGTYEQYF

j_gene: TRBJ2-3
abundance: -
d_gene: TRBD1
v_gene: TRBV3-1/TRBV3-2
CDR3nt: TGTGCCAGCAGCCAAAATGCTGACAGGGCCACAGATACGCAGTATTTT
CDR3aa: CASSQNADRATDTQYF

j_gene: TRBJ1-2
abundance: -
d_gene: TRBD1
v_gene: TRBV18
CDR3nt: TGTGCCAGCTCACCGGGACAGACTCATAACTATGGCTACACCTTC
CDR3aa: CASSPGQTHNYGYTF

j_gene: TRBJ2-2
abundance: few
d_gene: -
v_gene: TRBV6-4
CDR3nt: TGTGCCAGCAGTGATACAACCGGGGAGCTGTTTTTT
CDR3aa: CASSDTTGELFF